The present TCR beta chain was sequenced within a study of cytomegalovirus exposure and HLA in healthy donors. As concerns this clone: Its antigen is not known.

Overall study findings and caveats: HLA-A and HLA-B allele assignments for most subjects were reportedly predicted accurately using TCR beta sequences.

Primers for the PCR totalled 60 Vbeta and 13 Jbeta. Profiling relied on immunoSEQ multiplex PCR, and the TCRdb table lists in-frame clones only, not all of them. The data contain around 55,000 clones, roughly 77% of them singletons. Material for sequencing was PBMCs. This clonotype was sampled from a female donor in good health and CMV-seronegative.

The DNA for the CDR3 is TGTGCCAGTAGTCCATCGGACAGGGCCATCTACGAGCAGTACTTC. Protein: CASSPSDRAIYEQYF. V gene TRBV19 combines with J gene TRBJ2-7; 8 nucleotides line up with TRBD1. Germline lookup yields CDR1 LNHDA and CDR2 SQIVND (reference sequence). CDR3 size: 15 residues. The J segment lost 3 bases and the V segment lost 5 bases, leaving 9 bases of the junction unmatched.